The present entry profiles one TCR beta chain with its context. Its antigen specificity is not known. This sample is drawn from a study of T cells in women clearing cervical HPV infection (dated by TCRdb to about 2018). General notes on the study: The cases were 25 to 30 women with histologically confirmed HPV16-related CIN3 or worse, and 2 of these cases were invasive cancers. Since HLA typing was available for only a few women, HLA type could not be ruled out as a confounder. Blood from cases was collected at the visit where the lesion was first found, while blood from controls was collected once the infection could no longer be detected. Cases and controls were matched on age within five years and on year of sample collection. Cases had a median age of about 35 years and controls had a median age of approximately 37, with no significant differences in baseline characteristics. Five blinded duplicates per group were added as quality controls, giving approximately 60 samples: about 50 participants and roughly 10 replicates. An exploratory proof-of-principle case-control study, nested within the Guanacaste HPV Natural History Study in Costa Rica, was conducted to compare TCR repertoires across cervical HPV16 outcomes. The controls were 25 to 30 women whose single incident HPV16 infection cleared within 12 months with no development of precancer or cancer. For cases, the median interval between lesion detection and blood sampling was about 150 days, with an interquartile range of about 80 to 210 days. In the parent cohort, around 9,900 women aged 18 or older were enrolled in Guanacaste, Costa Rica, during about 1993 to 1994 and then followed for less than nine years. Study-wide conclusions, independent of this receptor: Random forest classifiers that combined richness and V gene abundances separated cases from controls with an estimated AUC of around 0.84. Significantly higher TCR repertoire richness was observed in CIN3+ cases than in controls across sequencing depths, whereas no difference in evenness was found. The cross-sectional design could not show whether associations preceded infection or resulted from it; effector/memory subsets and HPV-specific T cells were not isolated. Because the number of T cells per sample was unknown, the richness differences could reflect varying T-cell content rather than repertoire biology.

Using the immunoSEQ assay, multiplex PCR amplified TCR beta CDR3 regions from an average of around 1,300 ng of genomic DNA per sample. To correct primer bias, the assay used a complete synthetic TCR repertoire to set an amplification baseline. The amplicons were sequenced using the Illumina platform. Per the authors' processing: Error correction of the sequences involved clustering with frequency ratios plus a modified nearest-neighbor algorithm, after which the sequences were analyzed in the immunoSEQ Analyzer using IMGT gene definitions. At each rarefaction depth, TCR richness and evenness were averaged across 20 rarefaction repeats, and samples with fewer sequences than that depth were excluded. Wilcoxon rank sum tests with FDR correction were used to compare relative abundances of V, D and J genes between the groups. In the blinded duplicates, the intraclass correlation was around 96% for TCR richness and averaged around 80% across approximately 60 gene segments. TCRdb holds this immuneACCESS table with in-frame rearrangements only. Some clones are missing; in checked studies, unresolved V genes explain under half, and the rest has no known cause. The DNA gave D and trimming, while V, J and clone size come from that table. The data table for this sample lists over 30,000 clones. The ten top clones hold approximately 4.8% of the sample.

Every participant had a single incident cervical HPV16 infection, and women with prevalent HPV16 infections were excluded. Cervical HPV DNA was detected by MY09/MY11 PCR and genotyped by dot-blot hybridization. Under 19 mL of heparinized blood were centrifuged, and the buffy coat was aliquoted, frozen at -30°C, then stored at -80°C. QIAGEN kits were used to extract genomic DNA from buffy coat specimens. The sequenced sample was blood buffy coat. The TCR comes from a woman aged 18 to 69 with a cervical HPV16 infection that either progressed to CIN3+ or cleared (not recorded which).

The DNA read from the CDR3 is TGTGCCAGCAGAAAGACTAGCGTCGGAGATACG. It encodes CASRKTSVGDT. The whole CDR3 sequence reads CASRKTSVGDTQYF. In this chain, TRBV2 is recombined with TRBJ2-3, with 8 junctional bases fitting TRBD2. The sequence runs out 3 residues before the end of the CDR3; the remainder is reconstructed from the germline J gene. As encoded in the germline V gene, CDR1 is SNHLY while CDR2 is FYNNEI. V and J are trimmed by 6 bases and 5 bases, and the gene matches miss 7 bases of the junction. The CDR3 has 14 amino acids, counting the end cysteine and phenylalanine. Of the CDR3's DNA, 33 bases were read; they are in frame from base 1.